This entry is about one TCR beta chain. There are many counts of this clonotype. The clone's antigen remains unknown. No much larger clone exists at a distance of one base, and base qualities are not known. The CDR3 measures 15 amino acids from cysteine to phenylalanine. Only the CDR3 DNA stays, 45 bases, in frame from base 1. V and J are truncated by 3 bases and 0 bases respectively, leaving an intervening sequence of 12 bases. CDR1 LGHDT and CDR2 YNNKEL were looked up in the germline V gene (reference sequence). The sample comes from a study of regulatory T cells in long-lasting Graves disease (dated by TCRdb to the early 2020s). Regarding the study in general: Persistent Graves' disease was defined as antithyroid drug treatment for over 5 years with persistently positive TSH receptor autoantibodies. A total of about 35 samples underwent TCR sequencing, from 13 patients with persistent Graves' disease and roughly 20 patients with newly diagnosed Graves' disease. Peripheral blood TCR sequencing and RNA sequencing compared persistent Graves' disease patients with newly diagnosed Graves' disease patients. The study took place in China and was registered as a clinical trial. In the clinical cohort, patients with persistent Graves' disease had used antithyroid drugs for an average of roughly ten years. Overall results and qualifications from the work: Only peripheral blood was studied, because thyroid tissue, the primary lesion, was inaccessible. More public clonotypes were shared among persistent patients (roughly 3,000) than among newly diagnosed patients (966). The authors noted that the small sample size was a limitation that may lower accuracy. Sequencing and analysis were limited to the TCR beta chain. Lower TCR Shannon entropy and fewer highly expanded clones were observed in persistent Graves' disease patients than in newly diagnosed patients, which suggested clonal expansion. Persistent disease showed preferential use of TRBV28, TRBJ1-2 and TRBJ2-5, whereas newly diagnosed disease favored TRBV20-1 and TRBJ2-1.

The sample's time point label, decoded: persistent/refractory GD, antithyroid drugs over 5 years with positive TRAb. For both TCR sequencing and RNA sequencing, RNA was extracted from PBMCs in TRIzol. The diagnosis of Graves' disease was made according to American Thyroid Association guidelines. Patients for the study were recruited at an endocrinology department in Xi'an, China. Each patient gave roughly 10 milliliters of peripheral blood, collected in an EDTA anticoagulant tube. Ficoll Paque Plus density gradient separation was used to isolate PBMCs, and no further T cell sorting was done. RNA quality was checked with an Agilent 2100 Bioanalyzer and agarose gel, and concentration with a NanoDrop 2000. Library construction relied on multiplex PCR. Instrument on record: Illumina HiSeq 4000. TCR beta libraries were built with iRepertoire HTBI primers and Arm-PCR amplification of CDR3 regions. Before sequencing, the PCR products went through gel purification. The original methods were these. A total of around 66 TRBV and some 13 TRBJ segments were identified across samples and were used for gene usage analysis of CDR3 amino acid clonotypes. COPE and FqMerger were used to merge filtered high-quality paired reads into contigs. Contigs were aligned with BLAST to IMGT TRBV, TRBD and TRBJ reference genes, and CDR3 was defined per IMGT. Clonotypes above 0.1% frequency were classified as highly expanded clones. Repertoire diversity was measured by Shannon entropy, and V-J evenness by the Gini coefficient. A clonotype was considered public if more than one individual shared it. TCRdb cleaned the public reads at Q25 with fastp, built clones with MiXCR and kept in-frame beta chains. Each record represents a unique CDR3 protein, reported with the most common genes and DNA among its rows. The V and J calls reflect TCRdb's pipeline rather than the authors' work. The sample includes around 510,000 distinct CDR3 sequences, with 20% to 25% observed a single time. The ten largest clones represent 6.5% to 10% of the sample.

This receptor was identified in a female donor with Graves disease. Recombination joined TRBV3-1 with TRBJ2-7; tentative D gene TRBD1, with 6 bases matching. The sequenced sample was peripheral blood mononuclear cells (PBMCs), obtained when the disease was refractory, from a patient treated with antithyroid drugs. The sequenced DNA: TGTGCCAGCAGCCAGATCTGGACAGCCTCCTACGAGCAGTACTTC. It codes for CASSQIWTASYEQYF.